These 26 T cell receptor beta chains were all obtained from the same sample, sequenced in a study of T cell responses to AZD1222 COVID-19 vaccine. The table came from immunoSEQ multiplex PCR; TCRdb's copy has only in-frame clones and leaves some out. The repertoire holds some 170,000 clones, with roughly 91% as singletons. The specimen comprised peripheral blood, sampled on day 0 of AZD1222 vaccination. The receptor set was obtained from an adult in good health.

The chain has TRBV5-1 and TRBJ1-5; no clear D. The CDR3 is 13 amino acids. Per germline, CDR1 SGHRS and CDR2 YFSETQ. Trimming pared 7 bases from V and 7 bases from J, leaving 15 bases between. The CDR3 here is CASSVRTGQPQHF. CDR3 DNA: TGCGCCAGCTCGGTGAGGACGGGCCAGCCCCAGCATTTT.

This chain connects TRBV6-5 to TRBJ1-2; D is undetermined. CDR3 length: 14 residues. V dropped 2 bases and J dropped 7 bases, with 14 bases sitting between them. In germline, CDR1 is MNHEY, CDR2 SVGAGI. The DNA for the CDR3 is TGTGCCAGCAGTTACGACGTTGTTATGGGTGGCTACACCTTC. It translates to CASSYDVVMGGYTF.

The rearrangement uses TRBV19 and TRBJ1-2; perhaps TRBD1 as D (5 bases). V was cut by 0 bases and J by 0 bases, with 20 bases left in between. The germline V gene has CDR1 LNHDA and CDR2 SQIVND (reference sequence). CDR3 length: 19 amino acids. The DNA of the CDR3 is TGTGCCAGTAGTATAGATCTTGGGGCCACCGGCAATCCTAACTATGGCTACACCTTC. Protein: CASSIDLGATGNPNYGYTF.

The genes are TRBV19 and TRBJ1-5; D is possibly TRBD1 (5 bases). V lost 5 bases and J lost 5, with 19 bases in between. CDR1 and CDR2 (germline): LNHDA, SQIVND (reference sequence). This CDR3 has 16 residues. CDR3 in DNA: TGTGCCAGTAGTTCCCGACAGCAGGCGGGGGATCAGCCCCAGCATTTT. It translates to CASSSRQQAGDQPQHF.

This clone was counted a single time. The junction shows a germline mismatch at one end, possibly a read error. The chain has TRBV20-1 and TRBJ2-1; D call uncertain. Germline CDR1 and CDR2: DFQATT and SNEGSKA (reference sequence). The CDR3 runs to 11 residues. The CDR3 bases are TGCAGTGCTAGAGATCCCTCCCAAAGTGTCTTC. This codes for CSARDPSQSVF.

J is TRBJ1-5 and V is TRBV12-3 or TRBV12-4; D is uncertain. V lost 8 bases and J 9 bases, leaving 17 bases between the germline ends. The CDR3 length is 13 residues. The CDR3 here is CASGNTGQGPQHF. CDR3 bases: TGTGCCAGCGGGAACACGGGTCAAGGGCCCCAGCATTTT.

This clone was seen just once. The rearrangement joins TRBV28 to TRBJ1-1, with a weak D call TRBD1 (5 bases). The CDR3 runs to 14 residues. Deletions cut 3 bases from V and 0 bases from J, with 8 bases between. CDR1 and CDR2 from the germline V gene are MDHEN and SYDVKM. CDR3 bases: TGTGCCAGCAGTTTGGGGGTAGTGAACACTGAAGCTTTCTTT. Protein sequence: CASSLGVVNTEAFF.

The chain links TRBV3-1 (or the pseudogene TRBV3-2) to TRBJ2-1, with 10 bases fitting TRBD2. Germline V lookup: CDR1 LGHDT, CDR2 YNNKEL (reference sequence). J was trimmed by 12 bases and V by 1 base; bases with no gene match: 3. The CDR3 consists of 13 residues. The CDR3 loop reads CASSQGAGGAQFF. The CDR3 region has the DNA TGTGCCAGCAGCCAAGGAGCGGGGGGGGCGCAGTTCTTC.

The table lists this clone with a few counts. V usage is TRBV19 and J usage is TRBJ1-5, with D hard to call. V shed 10 bases and J shed 0 bases, with 13 bases lying between them. The CDR3 has 14 residues. Germline V CDR1 and CDR2: LNHDA, SQIVND (reference sequence). CDR3 amino acids: CATTPYSSNQPQHF. The CDR3 DNA is TGTGCCACCACCCCCTATTCTAGCAATCAGCCCCAGCATTTT.

The genes are TRBV18 and TRBJ1-4, with D possibly being TRBD1 (6 bases). Trimming cost V 3 bases and J 7 bases, with 21 bases left between them. CDR1 is KGHSH, CDR2 LQKENI, per germline. The length of the CDR3 is 17 residues. CDR3 protein: CASSPALPGGPSEKLFF. The CDR3 DNA reads as TGTGCCAGCTCACCCGCCCTCCCCGGGGGGCCCTCTGAAAAACTGTTTTTT.

The J gene is TRBJ1-6, the V gene TRBV3-1 (or the pseudogene TRBV3-2), with no clear D. Trimming left V 0 bases short and J 6 bases short, with 15 bases between. The CDR3 spans 17 residues. Germline values: CDR1 LGHDT, CDR2 YNNKEL (reference sequence). The CDR3 region is CASSQERARPRNSPLHF. The CDR3 bases are TGTGCCAGCAGCCAAGAACGGGCAAGACCCCGTAATTCACCCCTCCACTTT.

The rearrangement joins TRBV9 to TRBJ2-3; the match to TRBD1 covers 8 bases. Germline lookup yields CDR1 SGDLS and CDR2 YYNGEE. The CDR3 totals 18 residues. V lost 4 bases to trimming and J lost 2 bases; unmatched junction nucleotides: 15. The CDR3 DNA follows: TGTGCCAGCAGCTCTCGGACAGGGTCGGGGGCCCACACAGATACGCAGTATTTT. It is translated as CASSSRTGSGAHTDTQYF.

The chain combines TRBV5-1 with TRBJ2-7; 11 nucleotides line up with TRBD2. Germline V gene lookup returns CDR1 SGHRS and CDR2 YFSETQ. The CDR3 spans 17 residues. J lost 4 bases, V lost 4 bases, and 13 bases had no gene match. The DNA of the CDR3 is TGCGCCAGCAGCATTACTAGCGGGAGATCTGGGATTTACGAGCAGTACTTC. Protein sequence: CASSITSGRSGIYEQYF.

This rearrangement joins TRBV18 to TRBJ1-2; D is perhaps TRBD1 (5 bases). Trimming stripped 0 bases from V and 0 bases from J, with 11 bases between. Germline CDR1 and CDR2: KGHSH and LQKENI. This CDR3 contains 16 residues. CDR3 bases: TGTGCCAGCTCACCACCTCTAGTGACAGCTAACTATGGCTACACCTTC. Translating gives CASSPPLVTANYGYTF.

This clone was counted only a few times. This chain links TRBV10-3 with TRBJ1-4; TRBD1 is a possible D gene (5 bases). This CDR3 has 12 residues. CDR1 and CDR2 from the germline V gene are ENHRY and SYGVKD. Trimming cost V 6 bases and J 14 bases, with 16 bases left between them. The CDR3 DNA sequence: TGTGCCATCAGCGACACAGGAGAGAGGCTGTTTTTT. Protein product: CAISDTGERLFF.

The J gene is TRBJ1-2, the V gene TRBV2; perhaps TRBD1 as D (5 bases). The CDR3 has 13 residues. V lost 10 bases and J lost 2, with 14 bases in between. Germline assignment: CDR1 SNHLY and CDR2 FYNNEI. This CDR3 is CAIQRGENYGYTF. In DNA, the CDR3 is TGTGCCATCCAAAGGGGAGAAAACTATGGCTACACCTTC. Looking up the rest from reference TRBV2 and TRBJ1-2 gives the full variable domain: EPEVTQTPSHQVTQMGQEVILRCVPISNHLYFYWYRQILGQKVEFLVSFYNNEISEKSEIFDDQFSVERPDGSNFTLKIRSTKLEDSAMYFCAIQRGENYGYTFGSGTRLTVV.

This clone has just a few counts. The chain employs TRBV27 and TRBJ2-2, with D uncertain. The length of the CDR3 is 14 residues. CDR1 is MNHEY, CDR2 SMNVEV, per germline (reference sequence). Trimming left V 3 bases short and J 4 bases short, with 9 bases between. The CDR3 coding sequence is TGTGCCAGCAGTTTCAATGTGGGCACCGGGGAGCTGTTTTTT. Amino acids: CASSFNVGTGELFF.

V gene TRBV19 combines with J gene TRBJ2-2; TRBD1 matches at 9 bases. In germline, CDR1 is LNHDA, CDR2 SQIVND (reference sequence). Trimming at V came to 5 bases and at J to 5 bases, leaving 9 bases not matched to a gene. The CDR3 consists of 16 residues. CDR3 bases: TGTGCCAGTAGTCGATCCGGGACAGGGCGGACCGGGGAGCTGTTTTTT. As protein: CASSRSGTGRTGELFF. Looking up the rest from reference TRBV19 and TRBJ2-2 gives the full variable domain: DGGITQSPKYLFRKEGQNVTLSCEQNLNHDAMYWYRQDPGQGLRLIYYSQIVNDFQKGDIAEGYSVSREKKESFPLTVTSAQKNPTAFYLCASSRSGTGRTGELFFGEGSRLTVL.

V usage is TRBV18 and J usage is TRBJ2-7; D might be TRBD1 (5 bases). Germline CDR1 KGHSH, CDR2 LQKENI. Trimming left V 0 bases short and J 3 bases short, with 18 bases between. This CDR3 has 17 residues. DNA of the CDR3: TGTGCCAGCTCACCACCGAGCCAGGGTGAAGCCCACTACGAGCAGTACTTC. Translation: CASSPPSQGEAHYEQYF.

The J gene is TRBJ1-1, the V gene TRBV11-2; 8 bases are a match to TRBD1. There are 13 residues in the CDR3. Per germline, CDR1 SGHAT and CDR2 FQNNGV. V shed 0 bases, J shed 12 bases, and the junction held 6 bases outside the gene matches. CDR3 amino acids: CASSLDDRGASFF. The CDR3, as DNA: TGTGCCAGCAGCTTAGATGACAGGGGTGCATCTTTCTTT. Combining the CDR3 with reference TRBV11-2 and TRBJ1-1 gives the whole variable domain EAGVAQSPRYKIIEKRQSVAFWCNPISGHATLYWYQQILGQGPKLLIQFQNNGVVDDSQLPKDRFSAERLKGVDSTLKIQPAKLEDSAVYLCASSLDDRGASFFGQGTRLTVV.

The V call is TRBV27, the J call TRBJ2-1; 8 bases are shared with TRBD1. The germline gives CDR1 MNHEY, CDR2 SMNVEV (reference sequence). CDR3 size: 15 residues. J was trimmed by 7 bases and V by 7 bases; bases with no gene match: 12. The CDR3 coding sequence is TGTGCCAGCACCCTTTTGACAGGGGTAAGGAATGAGCAGTTCTTC. Translating it yields CASTLLTGVRNEQFF.

V usage is TRBV28 and J usage is TRBJ1-1; D gene uncertain. CDR3 length: 15 amino acids. Per germline, CDR1 MDHEN and CDR2 SYDVKM. The V end was cut by 2 bases, the J end by 5 bases, with 15 bases between. CDR3 amino acids: CASSLGSPQGTEAFF. The CDR3 nucleotides are TGTGCCAGCAGTTTAGGTAGTCCCCAAGGGACTGAAGCTTTCTTT.

The chain combines TRBV9 with TRBJ1-6; perhaps TRBD1 as D (6 bases). Germline values: CDR1 SGDLS, CDR2 YYNGEE. V dropped 0 bases and J dropped 5 bases, with 15 bases sitting between them. The CDR3 has 17 amino acids. DNA for the CDR3: TGTGCCAGCAGCGTAGCGTTACCGGGACAACATAATTCACCCCTCCACTTT. This codes for CASSVALPGQHNSPLHF.

V gene TRBV28 combines with J gene TRBJ1-4, with D perhaps TRBD1 (5 bases). The CDR3 consists of 15 residues. The ends were cut back, 6 bases at V and 3 bases at J, with 14 bases in the middle. CDR1 is MDHEN, CDR2 SYDVKM, per germline. CDR3 DNA sequence: TGTGCCAGCAGACTCCCCGGGGACCCTAATGAAAAACTGTTTTTT. Residues: CASRLPGDPNEKLFF.

This sequence joins TRBV30 and TRBJ1-2, with unresolved D. V was cut by 2 bases and J by 2 bases, with 18 bases left in between. This CDR3 is built from 16 residues. Germline V gene lookup returns CDR1 GTSNPN and CDR2 SVGIG (reference sequence). The CDR3 coding sequence is TGTGCCTGGAGTCCGAACCGGGCAGTAAAGAACTATGGCTACACCTTC. Its translation is CAWSPNRAVKNYGYTF. Combining the CDR3 with reference TRBV30 and TRBJ1-2 gives the whole variable domain SQTIHQWPATLVQPVGSPLSLECTVEGTSNPNLYWYRQAAGRGLQLLFYSVGIGQISSEVPQNLSASRPQDRQFILSSKKLLLSDSGFYLCAWSPNRAVKNYGYTFGSGTRLTVV.

This clone was picked up one time. CDR3: CASGTGPRKLFF. CDR3 sequence (DNA): TGTGCCAGCGGAACAGGGCCCCGAAAACTGTTTTTT. V usage is TRBV12-3 or TRBV12-4 and J usage is TRBJ1-4; possibly TRBD1 for D (6 bases). CDR3 length: 12 residues. The V end was cut by 8 bases, the J end by 10 bases, with 14 bases between.